This is a list of T cell receptor beta chains from one sample in a study of memory CD4+ T cells and cytomegalovirus serostatus. The table came from immunoSEQ multiplex PCR; TCRdb's copy has only in-frame clones and leaves some out. The profile shows about 57,000 clones, 70% to 80% of them singletons. Sequenced input: memory CD4+ T cells from blood. These receptors came from an adult in good health and CMV-seronegative. The CDR3 runs from the conserved cysteine through the conserved F or W. A D gene is named only where the DNA matches it firmly. Clone sizes are given selectively: once, few, many, or a class where the clone is expanded.

D	V	J	size	CDR3	DNA
TRBD1	TRBV6-1	TRBJ1-1	-	CASKDRMNTEAFF	TGTGCCAGCAAGGACAGGATGAACACTGAAGCTTTCTTT
-	TRBV19	TRBJ2-5	-	CASSPVPRAHQDNQETQYF	TGTGCCAGTAGCCCAGTACCGCGGGCACACCAAGACAACCAAGAGACCCAGTACTTC
TRBD1	TRBV7-2	TRBJ1-1	-	CASSPRWGQYKAFF	TGTGCCAGCAGCCCCCGCTGGGGACAGTACAAAGCTTTCTTT
-	TRBV19	TRBJ1-2	few	CASSTPMRGYTF	TGTGCCAGTAGTACGCCGATGCGTGGCTACACCTTC
TRBD2	TRBV2	TRBJ2-1	once	CASSESAGGADEQFF	TGTGCCAGCAGTGAATCAGCGGGAGGCGCCGATGAGCAGTTCTTC
-	TRBV28	TRBJ2-6	-	CASSFWSASSGANVLTF	TGTGCCAGCAGTTTTTGGAGCGCGAGCTCTGGGGCCAACGTCCTGACTTTC
TRBD1	TRBV28	TRBJ1-5	-	CASSIWTGNQPQHF	TGTGCCAGCAGTATTTGGACAGGGAATCAGCCCCAGCATTTT
-	TRBV23-1	TRBJ1-1	-	CASSRRLTDRMNTEAFF	TGCGCCAGCAGTCGTAGGTTGACAGATCGGATGAACACTGAAGCTTTCTTT
TRBD2	TRBV6-1	TRBJ2-1	-	CASRISGRNNEQFF	TGTGCCAGCAGGATTAGCGGGAGGAATAATGAGCAGTTCTTC
-	TRBV2	TRBJ1-1	few	CASSGGRNTEAFF	TGTGCCAGCAGTGGGGGCAGGAACACTGAAGCTTTCTTT
TRBD1	TRBV4-1	TRBJ2-5	-	CASSTPGQSGETQYF	TGCGCCAGCAGCACACCGGGACAGTCGGGAGAGACCCAGTACTTC
-	TRBV6-7	TRBJ2-7	-	CASSYPPSRVGVEQYF	TGTGCCAGCAGTTACCCTCCCTCCAGGGTGGGCGTCGAGCAGTACTTC
-	TRBV9	TRBJ1-3	-	CASRLDPYGNTIYF	TGTGCCAGCAGACTAGATCCATACGGAAACACCATATATTTT
-	TRBV28	TRBJ1-5	-	CASSFTANQPQHF	TGTGCCAGCAGTTTCACAGCTAATCAGCCCCAGCATTTT
TRBD2	TRBV5-4	TRBJ2-5	-	CASSHRTSGGAGRETQYF	TGTGCCAGCAGCCACCGGACTAGCGGGGGGGCGGGTAGAGAGACCCAGTACTTC
-	TRBV19	TRBJ2-3	-	CASSATLDTQYF	TGTGCCAGTAGTGCCACCTTGGATACGCAGTATTTT
-	TRBV5-1	TRBJ2-5	-	CASSFSHRNQETQYF	TGCGCCAGCAGCTTCAGTCACAGGAACCAAGAGACCCAGTACTTC
TRBD1	TRBV5-1	TRBJ2-5	-	CASSLGTGNVQETQYF	TGCGCCAGCAGCTTGGGGACAGGGAATGTCCAAGAGACCCAGTACTTC
TRBD1	TRBV6-5	TRBJ2-7	-	CASSYERGTGREQYF	TGTGCCAGCAGTTATGAGAGAGGGACAGGGCGCGAGCAGTACTTC
-	TRBV18	TRBJ1-2	-	CASSQGPPEEGYGYTF	TGTGCCAGCTCTCAGGGACCGCCAGAAGAGGGCTATGGCTACACCTTC
TRBD2	TRBV5-1	TRBJ2-7	-	CASSRMTSGGSSYEQYF	TGCGCCAGCAGCAGAATGACTAGCGGGGGAAGCTCCTACGAGCAGTACTTC
-	TRBV5-4	TRBJ1-3	-	CASSSRAGNTIYF	TGTGCCAGCAGCTCCCGGGCTGGAAACACCATATATTTT
-	TRBV2	TRBJ1-1	many	CASSQGENTEAFF	TGTGCCAGCAGTCAAGGGGAGAACACTGAAGCTTTCTTT
-	TRBV7-8	TRBJ1-4	-	CASSLLGVEKLFF	TGTGCCAGCAGCTTACTCGGGGTTGAAAAACTGTTTTTT
-	TRBV7-9	TRBJ2-7	-	CASSLEGTETQGQYF	TGTGCCAGCAGCTTAGAGGGGACTGAAACTCAGGGGCAGTACTTC
TRBD1	TRBV6-1	TRBJ1-5	-	CASCRQGAQPQHF	TGTGCCAGTTGTAGACAGGGGGCTCAGCCCCAGCATTTT
-	TRBV7-6	TRBJ2-3	-	CASSVPPGTDTQYF	TGTGCCAGCAGCGTTCCCCCCGGCACAGATACGCAGTATTTT
-	TRBV2	TRBJ1-4	-	CASSSIGAPNEKLFF	TGTGCCAGCAGTTCTATAGGGGCCCCTAATGAAAAACTGTTTTTT
-	TRBV5-1	TRBJ2-2	-	CASSLGGAVGELFF	TGCGCCAGCAGCTTGGGGGGCGCGGTCGGGGAGCTGTTTTTT
TRBD1	TRBV5-1	TRBJ1-1	-	CASSLTGGEAFF	TGCGCCAGCAGCTTGACAGGGGGTGAAGCTTTCTTT
-	TRBV18	TRBJ1-3	-	CASSPGLSGNTIYF	TGTGCCAGCTCACCGGGCCTCTCTGGAAACACCATATATTTT
TRBD2	TRBV7-6	TRBJ2-7	-	CASSLALRRGDRLPYEQYF	TGTGCCAGCAGCTTAGCGCTACGGCGGGGGGACCGCTTACCCTACGAGCAGTACTTC
-	TRBV19	TRBJ2-6	-	CASSTTGGANVLTF	TGTGCCAGTAGTACGACAGGAGGGGCCAACGTCCTGACTTTC
-	TRBV7-8	TRBJ2-7	-	CASSSAGGNSYEQYF	TGTGCCAGCAGCTCCGCCGGGGGTAACTCCTACGAGCAGTACTTC
TRBD2	TRBV10-3	TRBJ2-2	-	CAIASGDATGELFF	TGTGCCATCGCGAGCGGGGACGCCACCGGGGAGCTGTTTTTT
TRBD1	TRBV9	TRBJ2-6	-	CASSVEGQGTGANVLTF	TGTGCCAGCAGCGTAGAGGGACAGGGGACCGGGGCCAACGTCCTGACTTTC
-	TRBV7-9	TRBJ2-7	-	CASSLGGGNTYEQYF	TGTGCCAGCAGCTTAGGTGGGGGGAATACCTACGAGCAGTACTTC
-	TRBV21-1	TRBJ2-7	-	CASSIRTSGRSYEQYF	TGTGCCAGCAGCATCAGGACTAGCGGGAGGTCCTACGAGCAGTACTTC
-	TRBV30	TRBJ1-1	-	CAWSVVGVRAFF	TGTGCCTGGAGTGTTGTCGGGGTCAGAGCTTTCTTT
-	TRBV6-4	TRBJ2-2	-	CASSQANTGELFF	TGTGCCAGCAGTCAGGCGAACACCGGGGAGCTGTTTTTT
-	TRBV5-1	TRBJ2-1	-	CASSRGTPPLNEQFF	TGCGCCAGCAGCCGCGGAACTCCTCCCCTAAATGAGCAGTTCTTC
TRBD2	TRBV11-2	TRBJ2-2	-	CASITSGGNTGELFF	TGTGCCAGCATAACTAGCGGGGGGAACACCGGGGAGCTGTTTTTT
TRBD1	TRBV4-1	TRBJ1-1	-	CASSPISDRGKGNTEAFF	TGCGCCAGCAGCCCGATTTCCGACAGGGGGAAGGGGAACACTGAAGCTTTCTTT
-	TRBV11-3	TRBJ1-2	-	CASSLAGADYGYTF	TGTGCCAGCAGCTTGGCGGGGGCAGACTATGGCTACACCTTC